Listed below are T cell receptor beta chains from one sample, sequenced in a study of identical twins. MiXCR was run by TCRdb on the 5' RACE reads, yielding one entry per CDR3 protein. The sample includes 650,000 to 800,000 distinct CDR3 sequences, 8% to 9% of them seen just once. This sample also appeared in a second study, on yellow fever vaccine responses in identical twins.

The source material was PBMCs. The receptors were sampled from a young woman in good health. CDR3s include the opening cysteine and the closing phenylalanine or tryptophan. A D gene is named only where the DNA matches it firmly. Only part of the rows carry a size: once, few, many, or a class if the clone is expanded.

J,D,V,size,DNA,CDR3
TRBJ2-5,-,TRBV2,-,TGTGCCAGATCCTCGGGGGACCAAGAGACCCAGTACTTC,CARSSGDQETQYF
TRBJ1-2,-,TRBV7-9,many,TGTGCCAGCAGCCTCACGGGTCTCTATGGCTACACCTTC,CASSLTGLYGYTF
TRBJ1-3,-,TRBV29-1,many,TGCAGCGTTGAAGGGGCCCCGTACTCTGGAAACACCATATATTTT,CSVEGAPYSGNTIYF
TRBJ1-4,TRBD1,TRBV20-1,few,TGCAGTGCCCAGGGGGTGGCTGAAAAACTGTTTTTT,CSAQGVAEKLFF
TRBJ2-5,-,TRBV7-2,many,TGTGCCAGCAGCTTGGAAGGGAGAGGGAAGACCCAGTACTTC,CASSLEGRGKTQYF
TRBJ1-2,-,TRBV15,many,TGTGCCACCAGCAGAGATCCAACCCCAGTGAGCTATGGCTACACCTTC,CATSRDPTPVSYGYTF
TRBJ2-1,-,TRBV6-2/TRBV6-3,-,TGTGCCAGCAGTATCTCCCGGGGTAGCTACAATGAGCAGTTCTTC,CASSISRGSYNEQFF
TRBJ2-3,-,TRBV25-1,many,TGTGCCAGCAGTGAATATGGGGGCACAGATACGCAGTATTTT,CASSEYGGTDTQYF
TRBJ2-1,-,TRBV10-3,many,TGTGCCATCAGTGAGTCTCGGGGGAATGAGCAGTTCTTC,CAISESRGNEQFF
TRBJ2-7,-,TRBV2,few,TGTGCCAGCAGTGGTACGGCAGGGGGGACCTACGAGCAGTACTTC,CASSGTAGGTYEQYF
TRBJ2-2,-,TRBV7-2,many,TGTGCCAGCAGCCCAGACAGGTCACCTCCCGGGGAGCTGTTTTTT,CASSPDRSPPGELFF
TRBJ2-4,-,TRBV12-3/TRBV12-4,-,TGTGCCAGCAGTTTGCAGGAAACCAACAAAAACATTCAGTACTTC,CASSLQETNKNIQYF
TRBJ2-1,-,TRBV6-4,-,TGTGCCAGCAGTGGAGACGCAGGGAGCTCCTACAATGAGCAGTTCTTC,CASSGDAGSSYNEQFF
TRBJ2-1,TRBD1,TRBV5-1,few,TGCGCCAGCAGCTTGTCCCAGTTCTCCGGGACAGGATCCTACAATGAGCAGTTCTTC,CASSLSQFSGTGSYNEQFF
TRBJ2-1,TRBD1,TRBV25-1,few,TGTGCCAGCAGTGAACCTTACAGGGGGCCTACCTACAATGAGCAGTTCTTC,CASSEPYRGPTYNEQFF
TRBJ2-1,-,TRBV6-2/TRBV6-3,-,TGTGCCAGCAGTTGGGGGTCTGGTGGCAATGAGCAGTTCTTC,CASSWGSGGNEQFF
TRBJ1-1,TRBD1,TRBV29-1,-,TGCAGCGTTGAAGGCGGGGACAGGTCATGGAACACTGAAGCTTTCTTT,CSVEGGDRSWNTEAFF
TRBJ2-2,TRBD2,TRBV20-1,few,TGCAGTGCTAGTTCACCAGGGCCTAGCGGTAACACCGGGGAGCTGTTTTTT,CSASSPGPSGNTGELFF
TRBJ1-2,-,TRBV15,few,TGTGCCACCAGCAGGCAGGGTAGGGGCTACACCTTC,CATSRQGRGYTF
TRBJ2-1,TRBD2,TRBV29-1,few,TGCAGCGCTTTGACATCCGCGGGGGGGGGCTCCTACAATGAGCAGTTCTTC,CSALTSAGGGSYNEQFF
TRBJ2-3,TRBD1,TRBV12-3/TRBV12-4,many,TGTGCCAGCAGCCCGGGACAGGGGGCCAATACGCAGTATTTT,CASSPGQGANTQYF
TRBJ2-5,TRBD2,TRBV11-1,many,TGTGCCAGCAGCCCAAGACTAGCGGGGGCGGAAGAGACCCAGTACTTC,CASSPRLAGAEETQYF
TRBJ2-3,TRBD2,TRBV11-3,few,TGTGCCAGCAGCCAAGGGCCACTAGCGGGGCTTCAGTATTTT,CASSQGPLAGLQYF